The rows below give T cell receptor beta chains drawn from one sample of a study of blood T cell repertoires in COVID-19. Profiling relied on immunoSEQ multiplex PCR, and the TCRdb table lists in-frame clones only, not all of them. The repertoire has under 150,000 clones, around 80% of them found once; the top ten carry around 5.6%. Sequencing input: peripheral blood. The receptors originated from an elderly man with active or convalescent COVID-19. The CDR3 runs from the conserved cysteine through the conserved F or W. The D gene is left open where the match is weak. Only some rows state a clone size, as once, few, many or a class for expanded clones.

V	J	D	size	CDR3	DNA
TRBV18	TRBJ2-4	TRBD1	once	CASSPPTGSAKNIQYF	TGTGCCAGCTCACCACCGACAGGGTCGGCCAAAAACATTCAGTACTTC
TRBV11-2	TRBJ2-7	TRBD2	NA	CASSLERGDEQYF	TGTGCCAGCAGCTTAGAACGGGGGGACGAGCAGTACTTC
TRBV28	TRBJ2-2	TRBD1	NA	CASRPTGRNTGELFF	TGTGCCAGCAGACCGACAGGGAGGAACACCGGGGAGCTGTTTTTT
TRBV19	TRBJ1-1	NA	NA	CASTKYSGANTEAFF	TGTGCCAGTACCAAATACAGCGGGGCGAACACTGAAGCTTTCTTT
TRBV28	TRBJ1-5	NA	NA	CASSLQYQPQHF	TGTGCCAGCAGTTTGCAGTATCAGCCCCAGCATTTT
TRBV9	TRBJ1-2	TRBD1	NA	CASSGRDRVFYGYTF	TGTGCCAGCAGTGGACGGGACAGGGTGTTCTATGGCTACACCTTC
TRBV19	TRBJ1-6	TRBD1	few	CASSAGQALYNSPLHF	TGTGCCAGTAGTGCGGGACAGGCCCTTTATAATTCACCCCTCCACTTT
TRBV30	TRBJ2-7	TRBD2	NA	CAWSGSGGEQYF	TGTGCCTGGAGTGGTAGCGGGGGCGAGCAGTACTTC
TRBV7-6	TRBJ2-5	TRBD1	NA	CASSLTGGVGTQYF	TGTGCCAGCAGCTTGACAGGGGGGGTAGGGACCCAGTACTTC
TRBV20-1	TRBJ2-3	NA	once	CSAGDDTQYF	TGCAGTGCCGGGGATGATACGCAGTATTTT
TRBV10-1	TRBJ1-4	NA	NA	CASSESQVAAATNEKLFF	TGCGCCAGCAGTGAGTCACAGGTAGCGGCTGCAACTAATGAAAAACTGTTTTTT
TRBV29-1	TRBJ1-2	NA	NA	CSAGQLGGYGYTF	TGCAGCGCCGGACAGCTAGGGGGCTATGGCTACACCTTC
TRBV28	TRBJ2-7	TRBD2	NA	CASSISGGEQYF	TGTGCCAGCAGTATATCGGGGGGCGAGCAGTACTTC
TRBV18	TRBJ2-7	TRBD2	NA	CASSPRTGGSYEQYF	TGTGCCAGCTCACCACGAACGGGGGGCTCCTACGAGCAGTACTTC
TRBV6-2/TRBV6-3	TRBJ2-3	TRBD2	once	CASSYRGSGGTYTDTQYF	TGTGCCAGCAGTTACCGGGGTAGCGGGGGGACCTACACAGATACGCAGTATTTT
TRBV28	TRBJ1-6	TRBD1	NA	CASSLSDRGLSPLHF	TGTGCCAGCAGTTTGTCCGACAGGGGGCTTTCACCCCTCCACTTT
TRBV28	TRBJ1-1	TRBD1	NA	CASRLGQINTEAFF	TGTGCCAGCAGGTTGGGACAGATAAACACTGAAGCTTTCTTT
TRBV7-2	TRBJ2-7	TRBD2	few	CASSDTSGGDGQYF	TGTGCCAGCAGCGACACTAGCGGGGGGGATGGGCAGTACTTC
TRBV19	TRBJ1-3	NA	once	CASRGNMAGNTIYF	TGTGCCAGCAGGGGCAACATGGCTGGAAACACCATATATTTT
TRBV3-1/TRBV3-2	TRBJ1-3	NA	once	CASSQETVGNTIYF	TGTGCCAGCAGCCAAGAGACAGTTGGAAACACCATATATTTT
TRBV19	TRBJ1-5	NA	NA	CASRTVNSNQPQHF	TGTGCCAGCCGGACAGTAAATAGCAATCAGCCCCAGCATTTT
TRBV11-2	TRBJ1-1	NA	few	CASSLVGGATEAFF	TGTGCCAGCAGCTTAGTTGGGGGGGCAACTGAAGCTTTCTTT
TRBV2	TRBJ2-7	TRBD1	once	CASSAYRGQEEYF	TGTGCCAGCAGTGCCTACAGGGGGCAGGAAGAGTACTTC
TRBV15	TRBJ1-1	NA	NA	CATSSSRVPNTEAFF	TGTGCCACCAGCAGTTCGAGGGTACCGAACACTGAAGCTTTCTTT
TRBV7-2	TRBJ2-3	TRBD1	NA	CASSEGGSIDTQYF	TGTGCCAGCAGCGAAGGGGGCTCAATAGATACGCAGTATTTT
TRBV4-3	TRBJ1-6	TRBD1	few	CASSQERQGPSNNSPLHF	TGCGCCAGCAGCCAAGAGAGACAGGGCCCGTCCAATAATTCACCCCTCCACTTT
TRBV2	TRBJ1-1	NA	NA	CASKSQSSIAEAFF	TGTGCCAGCAAGTCGCAGTCTAGTATCGCTGAAGCTTTCTTT
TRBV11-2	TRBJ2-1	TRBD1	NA	CASSLDLGTGWNEQFF	TGTGCCAGCAGCTTAGATCTTGGGACAGGGTGGAATGAGCAGTTCTTC
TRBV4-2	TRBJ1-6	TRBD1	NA	CASSQTGGVRSPLHF	TGTGCCAGCAGCCAAACAGGGGGCGTAAGGTCACCCCTCCACTTT
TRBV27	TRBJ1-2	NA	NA	CASSLLGFGQDYGYTF	TGTGCCAGCAGTTTATTGGGCTTTGGGCAAGACTATGGCTACACCTTC
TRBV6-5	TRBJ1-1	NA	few	CASRKEGSSNTEAFF	TGTGCCAGCCGCAAGGAGGGCAGTTCGAACACTGAAGCTTTCTTT
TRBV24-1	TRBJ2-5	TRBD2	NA	CATSDPAGGRETQYF	TGTGCCACCAGTGATCCGGCGGGGGGCAGGGAGACCCAGTACTTC
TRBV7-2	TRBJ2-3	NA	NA	CASSYRGFTTDTQYF	TGTGCCAGCAGTTATAGGGGGTTCACCACAGATACGCAGTATTTT
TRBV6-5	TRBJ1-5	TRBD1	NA	CASRTGTGMNQPQHF	TGTGCCAGCAGAACCGGGACAGGGATGAATCAGCCCCAGCATTTT
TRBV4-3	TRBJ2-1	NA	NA	CASSLRWAVGDNEQFF	TGCGCCAGCAGCCTTCGGTGGGCAGTCGGCGACAATGAGCAGTTCTTC
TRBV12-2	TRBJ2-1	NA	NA	CASRLEWTLASNHEQFF	TGTGCAAGTCGCTTAGAATGGACACTGGCATCGAATCATGAGCAGTTCTTC
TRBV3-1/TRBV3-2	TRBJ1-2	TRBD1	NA	CASGDRVYGYTF	TGTGCCAGCGGCGACAGGGTCTATGGCTACACCTTC
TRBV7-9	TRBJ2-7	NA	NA	CASSFAGPSYEQYF	TGTGCCAGCAGCTTCGCGGGCCCCAGCTACGAGCAGTACTTC
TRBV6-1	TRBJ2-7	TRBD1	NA	CASSDGSGGYEQYF	TGTGCCAGCAGTGATGGTTCAGGGGGCTACGAGCAGTACTTC
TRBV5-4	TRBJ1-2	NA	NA	CASSLRQSYGYTF	TGTGCCAGCAGCTTGCGTCAGTCTTATGGCTACACCTTC
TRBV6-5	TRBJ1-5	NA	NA	CASSYSDSGGQPQHF	TGTGCCAGCAGTTACTCGGACAGCGGGGGACAGCCCCAGCATTTT
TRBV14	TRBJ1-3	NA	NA	CASSRGSSGNTIYF	TGTGCCAGCAGCCGAGGGAGCTCTGGAAACACCATATATTTT
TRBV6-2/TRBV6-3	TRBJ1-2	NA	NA	CASSYTGYGYTF	TGTGCCAGCAGTTATACCGGCTATGGCTACACCTTC
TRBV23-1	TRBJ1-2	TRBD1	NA	CASSPTGGAEYGYTF	TGCGCCAGCAGTCCCACAGGGGGCGCAGAATATGGCTACACCTTC
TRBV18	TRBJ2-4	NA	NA	CASSPPGQLNIQYF	TGTGCCAGCTCACCACCGGGGCAGTTAAACATTCAGTACTTC
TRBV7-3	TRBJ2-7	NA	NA	CASSPDGGAYEQYF	TGTGCCAGCAGCCCCGATGGGGGCGCCTACGAGCAGTACTTC
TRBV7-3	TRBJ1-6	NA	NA	CASSLSRGSGSPLHF	TGTGCCAGCAGCTTATCTCGGGGTTCGGGTTCACCCCTCCACTTT
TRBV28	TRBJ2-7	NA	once	CASSSAGGAEGYEQYF	TGTGCCAGCAGTTCCGCCGGGGGAGCGGAGGGTTACGAGCAGTACTTC
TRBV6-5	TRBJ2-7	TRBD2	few	CASTPGLAVTYEQYF	TGTGCCAGCACCCCGGGACTAGCGGTGACCTACGAGCAGTACTTC
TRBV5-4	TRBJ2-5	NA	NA	CASSLESGRETQYF	TGTGCCAGCAGCTTGGAATCGGGGAGAGAGACCCAGTACTTC
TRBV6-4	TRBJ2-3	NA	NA	CASRTNRDSKDTQYF	TGTGCCAGCAGGACCAACCGGGACTCAAAAGATACGCAGTATTTT
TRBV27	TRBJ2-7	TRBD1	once	CASSRNRDRVVEQYF	TGTGCCAGCAGCCGGAATCGGGACAGGGTGGTCGAGCAGTACTTC
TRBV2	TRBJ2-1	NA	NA	CASSDRDPRGFF	TGTGCCAGCAGTGACCGGGATCCCAGGGGTTTCTTC
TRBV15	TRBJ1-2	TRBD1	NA	CATSRPGQGGYGYTF	TGTGCCACCAGCAGACCTGGACAGGGGGGCTATGGCTACACCTTC